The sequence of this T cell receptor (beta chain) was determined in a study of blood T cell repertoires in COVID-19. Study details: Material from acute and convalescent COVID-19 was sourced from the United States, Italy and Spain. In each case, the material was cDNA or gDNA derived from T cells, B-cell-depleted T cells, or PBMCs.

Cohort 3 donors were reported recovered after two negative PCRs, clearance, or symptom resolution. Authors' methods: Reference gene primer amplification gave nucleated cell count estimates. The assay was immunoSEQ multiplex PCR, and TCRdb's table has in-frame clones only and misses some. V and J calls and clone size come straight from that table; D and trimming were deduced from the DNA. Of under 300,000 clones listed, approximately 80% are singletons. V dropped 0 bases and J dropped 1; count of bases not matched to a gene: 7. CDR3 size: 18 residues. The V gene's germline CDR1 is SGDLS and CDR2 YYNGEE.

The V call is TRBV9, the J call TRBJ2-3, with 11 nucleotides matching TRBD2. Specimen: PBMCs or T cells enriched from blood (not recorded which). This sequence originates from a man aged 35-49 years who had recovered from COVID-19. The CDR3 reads CASSVASTSGGRTDTQYF. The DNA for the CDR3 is TGTGCCAGCAGCGTAGCTTCTACTAGCGGGGGCCGCACAGATACGCAGTATTTT.